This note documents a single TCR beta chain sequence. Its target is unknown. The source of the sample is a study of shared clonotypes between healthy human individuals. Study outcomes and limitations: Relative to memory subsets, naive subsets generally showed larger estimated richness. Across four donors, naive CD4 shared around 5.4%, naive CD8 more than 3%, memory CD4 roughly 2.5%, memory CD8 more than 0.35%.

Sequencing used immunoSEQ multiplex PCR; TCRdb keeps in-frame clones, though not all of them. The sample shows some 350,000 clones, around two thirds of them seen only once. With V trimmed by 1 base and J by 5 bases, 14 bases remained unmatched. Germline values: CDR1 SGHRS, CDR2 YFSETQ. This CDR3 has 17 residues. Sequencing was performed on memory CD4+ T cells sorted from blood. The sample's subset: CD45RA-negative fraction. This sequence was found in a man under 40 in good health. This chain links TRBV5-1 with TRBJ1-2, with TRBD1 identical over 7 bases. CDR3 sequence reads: CASSLTVRDSQTYGYTF. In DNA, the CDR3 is TGCGCCAGCAGCTTGACAGTCCGGGACAGCCAAACGTATGGCTACACCTTC.